These T cell receptor beta chains were read from a single sample in a study of blood T cell repertoires in COVID-19. Measured with immunoSEQ multiplex PCR; TCRdb has only the in-frame clones, and not every one. The data contain 71,000 or so clones, 75% to 95% of them singletons. Specimen: peripheral blood. Receptors were obtained from a young woman with acute or convalescent COVID-19. Both conserved end residues are part of each CDR3. Each record gives: clone size, V gene, CDR3 protein. Where a row states a size, it is once, few, many or the class of an expanded clone; other rows omit it.

clone_size: NA; v_call: TRBV25-1; cdr3_aa: CASSMYIAGAPPGELFF
clone_size: once; v_call: TRBV2; cdr3_aa: CASSRTHTKDQPQHF
clone_size: NA; v_call: TRBV7-8; cdr3_aa: CASSLVRAGAEQYF
clone_size: NA; v_call: TRBV5-1; cdr3_aa: CASSLDDSTEAFF
clone_size: NA; v_call: TRBV5-1; cdr3_aa: CASSLGALAPNTGELFF
clone_size: few; v_call: TRBV18; cdr3_aa: CASSPNLVTMNTEAFF
clone_size: NA; v_call: TRBV27; cdr3_aa: CASTRTSGGSSYEQYF
clone_size: NA; v_call: TRBV6-5; cdr3_aa: CASLSGTYEQYF
clone_size: few; v_call: TRBV18; cdr3_aa: CASSLQGMNTEAFF
clone_size: NA; v_call: TRBV11-3; cdr3_aa: CASSLGVNEQFF
clone_size: NA; v_call: TRBV19; cdr3_aa: CASSTQGTVRGGYTF
clone_size: NA; v_call: TRBV30; cdr3_aa: CAWNRQGMSAFF
clone_size: NA; v_call: TRBV10-1; cdr3_aa: CASSMDRGNEQFF
clone_size: NA; v_call: TRBV4-2; cdr3_aa: CASSLGTTFSYNEQFF
clone_size: NA; v_call: TRBV5-1; cdr3_aa: CASSITSGAGGLETQYF
clone_size: once; v_call: TRBV11-2; cdr3_aa: CASSLNGEQYF